The following is a T cell receptor beta chain sequence with its context. No antigen is known for it. These data are taken from a study of T cell clonotyping in hematopoietic cell transplantation. Overall study results and limits: CD4 and CD8 repertoire contributions could not be separated without sorting.

The time point was: recipient sample about 28 days before transplant, after cytoreduction. With 6 bases removed from V and 2 bases from J, the gap between germline ends came to 14 bases. The length of the CDR3 is 15 residues. From germline, CDR1 is MNHNY and CDR2 SVGAGI (reference sequence). TCRdb's table, derived via immunoSEQ multiplex PCR, lists solely in-frame clones and lacks some. The sample lists tens of thousands of clones, about 85% seen once, with about 2.6% in the top ten. V is TRBV6-6 and J is TRBJ1-5; maybe TRBD1 (5 bases). The receptor's source is a man aged 55 to 70 with acute myeloid leukemia. Some clones in this sample may be carry-over from other donors' samples. Material: peripheral blood mononuclear cells, obtained before stem cell transplant. The CDR3 bases are TGTGCCAGCAGACGATCGCAGGGAGGCAATCAGCCCCAGCATTTT. This encodes CASRRSQGGNQPQHF.